These 31 T cell receptor beta chains came from one sample sequenced in a study of blood T cell repertoires in COVID-19. Here immunoSEQ multiplex PCR was the method, and the copy in TCRdb shows in-frame clones only, minus some. The data hold 320,000 or so clones, with 87% observed a single time. Sequencing was performed on PBMCs or T cells enriched from blood (not recorded which). Receptors were obtained from a young woman who had recovered from COVID-19.

The J gene is TRBJ2-3, the V gene TRBV18, with D maybe TRBD1 (6 bases). V was clipped by 1 base and J by 1 base, with 9 bases between them. CDR3 length: 15 amino acids. The germline V gene has CDR1 KGHSH and CDR2 LQKENI. CDR3 sequence (DNA): TGTGCCAGCTCACCACTGGGGGCCGGCACAGATACGCAGTATTTT. This gives the protein CASSPLGAGTDTQYF.

The rearrangement joins TRBV5-8 to TRBJ2-2; 9 positions match TRBD1. J lost 3 bases, V lost 4 bases, and 10 bases had no gene match. There are 17 residues in the CDR3. CDR1 and CDR2 from the germline V gene are SGHTS and YDEGEE. The CDR3 DNA reads as TGTGCCAGCAGCCGACCCACCGGGACAGGGTACACCGGGGAGCTGTTTTTT. It is translated as CASSRPTGTGYTGELFF.

The rearrangement links TRBV25-1 to TRBJ1-1; TRBD1 matches at 9 bases. The CDR3 covers 17 residues. Germline-derived CDR1 and CDR2 are MGHDK and SYGVNS. V was clipped by 7 bases and J by 6 bases; unmatched bases: 18. The CDR3 protein is CASTITGGGRLGSEAFF. CDR3 DNA sequence: TGTGCCAGCACTATAACAGGGGGCGGCCGACTAGGCTCTGAAGCTTTCTTT.

This chain connects TRBV5-4 to TRBJ2-2; possible D gene TRBD2, 6 bases. The germline V gene encodes CDR1 SGHNT and CDR2 YYREEE (reference sequence). The CDR3 is 12 amino acids. V lost 4 bases and J lost 7, with 8 bases in between. CDR3 coding DNA: TGTGCCAGCAGCGGAGGGTACGGGGAGCTGTTTTTT. This gives the protein CASSGGYGELFF.

V and J are TRBV28 and TRBJ1-2; D uncertain. V was clipped by 1 base and J by 6 bases, with 15 bases between them. The CDR3 totals 15 residues. CDR1 and CDR2 (germline): MDHEN, SYDVKM. The CDR3 here is CASSLSASPGDGYTF. CDR3 DNA sequence: TGTGCCAGCAGTTTATCCGCGTCCCCCGGAGATGGCTACACCTTC.

This sequence joins TRBV2 and TRBJ1-2, with 11 positions matching TRBD1. Germline V gene lookup returns CDR1 SNHLY and CDR2 FYNNEI. V trimming: 8 bases; J trimming: 4 bases; junction bases outside the gene matches: 6. This CDR3 has 14 amino acids. Here the CDR3 reads CASAGTGGGYGYTF. In DNA form, the CDR3 reads TGTGCCAGCGCCGGGACAGGGGGTGGCTATGGCTACACCTTC.

This sequence joins TRBV3-1 (or the pseudogene TRBV3-2) and TRBJ1-1; D is ambiguous. The CDR3 covers 15 residues. Between the trimmed V and J ends, which lost 0 bases and 3 bases, there was a span of 11 bases. CDR1 and CDR2 from the germline V gene are LGHDT and YNNKEL (reference sequence). This CDR3 reads CASSQDRREYTEAFF. CDR3 bases: TGTGCCAGCAGCCAAGATCGGAGAGAGTACACTGAAGCTTTCTTT.

The J gene is TRBJ2-3, the V gene TRBV4-1; 10 bases map to TRBD2. Per the germline V gene, CDR1 is MGHRA and CDR2 is YSYEKL. The CDR3 has 20 amino acids. Trimming at V came to 0 bases and at J to 0 bases, leaving 12 bases not matched to a gene. For the CDR3, the DNA is TGCGCCAGCAGCCAAGAAACCCTAGGACTAGCGGTCTCTAGCACAGATACGCAGTATTTT. Residues: CASSQETLGLAVSSTDTQYF.

The CDR3 DNA reads TGTGCCAGCAGCTTAGATGGAACAGTCACAGATACGCAGTATTTT. Translation gives CASSLDGTVTDTQYF. This chain connects TRBV7-2 to TRBJ2-3; no firm D call. The V gene lost 1 base and the J gene lost 2 bases, with 10 bases spanning the gap. This CDR3 spans 15 amino acids. CDR1 is SGHTA and CDR2 is FQGNSA in the germline V gene.

CDR3 nucleotide sequence: TGTGCAAGTCGAGGGCAGGGGGCTTCCTATTCGCACGAGCAGTACTTC. Translation: CASRGQGASYSHEQYF. The chain carries TRBV12-2 and TRBJ2-7; the D call in the table, TRBD1, was not verified against the DNA. TRBV12-2 constitutes a pseudogene. This CDR3 is built from 16 residues.

The rearrangement uses TRBV19 and TRBJ1-2, with TRBD1 identical over 8 bases. Germline CDR1 reads LNHDA; CDR2 reads SQIVND (reference sequence). J lost 7 bases, V lost 6 bases, and 7 bases had no gene match. The CDR3 runs 13 residues. The CDR3 nucleotides read TGTGCCAGTAGCACGACAGGGGAGAGTGGCTACACCTTC. Its translation is CASSTTGESGYTF.

The J gene is TRBJ1-2, the V gene TRBV20-1, with a possible D match to TRBD1 (6 bases). The CDR3 is made up of 14 amino acids. CDR1 is DFQATT and CDR2 is SNEGSKA in the germline V gene (reference sequence). V was pared by 3 bases and J by 1 base, with 12 bases between. CDR3 sequence (DNA): TGCAGTGCTAGTCTGACAGGACATAACTATGGCTACACCTTC. As protein: CSASLTGHNYGYTF.

V is TRBV9 and J is TRBJ1-1; the D gene is possibly TRBD1 (6 bases). The CDR3 spans 14 residues. Deletions cut 4 bases from V and 11 bases from J, with 21 bases between. Germline values: CDR1 SGDLS, CDR2 YYNGEE. The CDR3, as DNA: TGTGCCAGCAGCCCAATGGGGGTGGGGGCTGCGGCTTTCTTT. Amino acids: CASSPMGVGAAAFF.

The chain employs TRBV5-1 and TRBJ1-1, with D unclear. V lost 1 base and J 4 bases, leaving 8 bases between the germline ends. The CDR3 is made up of 13 amino acids. CDR1 is SGHRS, CDR2 YFSETQ, per germline. DNA for the CDR3: TGCGCCAGCAGCTTGCGCCCGGGCACTGAAGCTTTCTTT. Translated: CASSLRPGTEAFF.

The chain has TRBV10-1 and TRBJ1-2, with no clear D. This CDR3 is built from 11 residues. Per the germline V gene, CDR1 is WNHNN and CDR2 is SYGVQD (reference sequence). V was shortened by 4 bases and J by 6 bases, with 6 bases between the two germline ends. The CDR3 is CASSGGDGYTF. The CDR3 DNA reads TGCGCCAGCAGTGGAGGAGATGGCTACACCTTC.

This chain connects TRBV10-1 to TRBJ1-2; a weak D match, TRBD1 (6 bases). This CDR3 spans 12 amino acids. In germline, CDR1 is WNHNN, CDR2 SYGVQD (reference sequence). Trimming removed 6 bases at V and 6 bases at J, with 11 bases between. CDR3 in amino acids: CASSPQGNGYTF. Written as DNA, the CDR3 is TGCGCCAGCAGCCCCCAGGGGAATGGCTACACCTTC.

The chain carries TRBV5-8 and TRBJ1-1, with no clear D. Trimming took off 4 bases at V and 0 bases at J, with 13 bases between the two ends. CDR3 size: 15 residues. Germline V gene data show CDR1 as SGHTS and CDR2 as YDEGEE. The DNA of the CDR3 is TGTGCCAGCAGCGACACGAGAGCCGTGAACACTGAAGCTTTCTTT. Translated, it gives CASSDTRAVNTEAFF. The full variable domain, its missing parts supplied by reference TRBV5-8 and TRBJ1-1, is EAGVTQSPTHLIKTRGQQATLRCSPISGHTSVYWYQQALGLGLQFLLWYDEGEERNRGNFPPRFSGRQFPNYSSELNVNALELEDSALYLCASSDTRAVNTEAFFGQGTRLTVV.

This chain connects TRBV5-1 to TRBJ2-7, with a tentative D call TRBD2 (5 bases). The CDR3 has 13 residues. The germline CDR1 and CDR2 sequences are SGHRS and YFSETQ. V was cut by 4 bases and J by 4 bases, with 12 bases left in between. The CDR3 spells CASSTRSGYEQYF. The DNA for the CDR3 is TGCGCCAGCAGCACACGTTCGGGATACGAGCAGTACTTC. Using reference TRBV5-1 and TRBJ2-7 for the parts outside the CDR3, the full variable domain is KAGVTQTPRYLIKTRGQQVTLSCSPISGHRSVSWYQQTPGQGLQFLFEYFSETQRNKGNFPGRFSGRQFSNSRSEMNVSTLELGDSALYLCASSTRSGYEQYFGPGTRLTVT.

V gene TRBV28 combines with J gene TRBJ1-5; TRBD1 matches at 8 bases. The trim removed 2 bases at V and 4 bases at J, leaving 16 bases unmatched. This CDR3 is built from 19 residues. Germline V lookup: CDR1 MDHEN, CDR2 SYDVKM. The CDR3 here is CASSLPILSGQGGNQPQHF. CDR3 in DNA: TGTGCCAGCAGTTTACCAATATTATCCGGACAGGGAGGAAATCAGCCCCAGCATTTT.

The genes are TRBV4-1 and TRBJ1-4; maybe TRBD1 (6 bases). CDR1 MGHRA and CDR2 YSYEKL come from the germline V gene. V gave up 6 bases and J gave up 7 bases, with 18 bases separating them. The CDR3 contains 15 residues. The CDR3 protein is CASSSEAPGVEKLFF. CDR3 coding DNA: TGCGCCAGCAGTTCAGAGGCCCCAGGGGTTGAAAAACTGTTTTTT.

This clone is a singleton in its sample. The chain is built from TRBV2 and TRBJ2-2; D is unclear. With 3 bases removed from V and 8 bases from J, the gap between germline ends came to 10 bases. The CDR3 is 13 amino acids. Germline assignment: CDR1 SNHLY and CDR2 FYNNEI. The CDR3, as DNA: TGTGCCAGCAGTGACTCCCGTGTGGGGGAGCTGTTTTTT. Translating it yields CASSDSRVGELFF.

The rearrangement uses TRBV24-1 and TRBJ2-1; 9 nucleotides line up with TRBD1. This CDR3 is built from 14 residues. The J segment lost 6 bases and the V segment lost 6 bases, leaving 5 bases of the junction unmatched. Germline-derived CDR1 and CDR2 are KGHDR and SFDVKD. CDR3 nucleotide sequence: TGTGCCACCAGTACCCGGACAGGGGCCAATGAGCAGTTCTTC. It translates to CATSTRTGANEQFF.

Only a few counts were recorded for this clone. The chain links TRBV28 to TRBJ1-5; D unclear. Trimming shortened V by 2 bases and J by 0 bases, and 11 bases separated the two germline ends. This CDR3 contains 16 residues. The germline V gene has CDR1 MDHEN and CDR2 SYDVKM. The CDR3 reads CASSLVQVYSNQPQHF. The CDR3, as DNA: TGTGCCAGCAGTTTAGTTCAGGTCTATAGCAATCAGCCCCAGCATTTT. The full variable domain, rest sourced from reference TRBV28 and TRBJ1-5, is DVKVTQSSRYLVKRTGEKVFLECVQDMDHENMFWYRQDPGLGLRLIYFSYDVKMKEKGDIPEGYSVSREKKERFSLILESASTNQTSMYLCASSLVQVYSNQPQHFGDGTRLSIL.

This rearrangement joins TRBV27 to TRBJ1-4, with 8 bases identical to TRBD1. The germline V gene has CDR1 MNHEY and CDR2 SMNVEV (reference sequence). The V segment lost 6 bases and the J segment 6 bases; nucleotides outside the gene matches: 9. CDR3 length: 15 amino acids. CDR3 amino acids: CASRNAGGIYEKLFF. The CDR3 DNA follows: TGTGCCAGCAGGAACGCAGGGGGCATATATGAAAAACTGTTTTTT.

The chain joins TRBV21-1 to TRBJ2-4; the table's D call TRBD1 went unverified against the DNA. TRBV21-1 is a recognized pseudogene. The CDR3 consists of 15 residues. The CDR3 nucleotides are TGTGCCAGCAGCAAAGAGGAGAGACAGAAAAACATTCAGTACTTC. It is translated as CASSKEERQKNIQYF.

The chain links TRBV28 to TRBJ1-2; TRBD1 agrees at 10 bases. Per the germline V gene, CDR1 is MDHEN and CDR2 is SYDVKM. J lost 4 bases, V lost 6 bases, and 5 bases had no gene match. This CDR3 is 14 amino acids long. CDR3 region: CASRTGGAGYGYTF. As DNA, the CDR3 is TGTGCCAGCAGGACAGGGGGCGCGGGCTATGGCTACACCTTC.

This clone showed up many times. This CDR3 is also generated by other DNA sequences in the sample. V gene TRBV19 combines with J gene TRBJ2-7, with 11 nucleotides matching TRBD1. The V segment lost 5 bases and the J segment 1 base; nucleotides outside the gene matches: 4. The germline CDR1 and CDR2 sequences are LNHDA and SQIVND (reference sequence). This CDR3 is built from 15 residues. This chain's CDR3 is CASSPGTGGSYEQYF. Here the CDR3 DNA reads TGTGCCAGTAGTCCCGGGACAGGGGGATCCTACGAGCAGTACTTC. The full variable domain, rest sourced from reference TRBV19 and TRBJ2-7, is DGGITQSPKYLFRKEGQNVTLSCEQNLNHDAMYWYRQDPGQGLRLIYYSQIVNDFQKGDIAEGYSVSREKKESFPLTVTSAQKNPTAFYLCASSPGTGGSYEQYFGPGTRLTVT.

This clone occurred a few times. The rearrangement joins TRBV6-1 to TRBJ2-5; TRBD1 agrees at 10 bases. Unmatched junction bases numbered 10, after V lost 3 bases and J lost 12 bases. Per germline, CDR1 MNHNS and CDR2 SASEGT. This CDR3 has 14 residues. The CDR3 DNA is TGTGCCAGCAGTGACCCCCCAGACAGGGGGCGGGAGTACTTC. The encoded protein is CASSDPPDRGREYF.

The rearrangement links TRBV10-3 to TRBJ2-1; D may be TRBD2 (5 bases). Trimming took 8 bases from V and 8 from J, leaving 16 bases between them. The CDR3 runs to 13 residues. Germline CDR1 ENHRY, CDR2 SYGVKD. Written as DNA, the CDR3 is TGTGCCATCTCGGTAGAGGGAGTCGATGAGCAGTTCTTC. Translation gives CAISVEGVDEQFF.

The chain links TRBV30 to TRBJ1-2; the D is unclear. This CDR3 is built from 14 residues. Per germline, CDR1 GTSNPN and CDR2 SVGIG (reference sequence). V was pared by 2 bases and J by 1 base, with 11 bases between. The CDR3 bases are TGTGCCTGGAGTCCACCGGGAGTTAACTATGGCTACACCTTC. Amino acids: CAWSPPGVNYGYTF.

The chain employs TRBV5-1 and TRBJ1-3; 10 bases agree with TRBD1. After removal of 5 bases from V and 7 bases from J, the junction contained 3 bases not matched to a gene. CDR1 is SGHRS and CDR2 is YFSETQ in the germline V gene. This CDR3 contains 13 residues. The CDR3 bases are TGCGCCAGCAGAGGGACAGGGGCCAACACCATATATTTT. Translated: CASRGTGANTIYF.